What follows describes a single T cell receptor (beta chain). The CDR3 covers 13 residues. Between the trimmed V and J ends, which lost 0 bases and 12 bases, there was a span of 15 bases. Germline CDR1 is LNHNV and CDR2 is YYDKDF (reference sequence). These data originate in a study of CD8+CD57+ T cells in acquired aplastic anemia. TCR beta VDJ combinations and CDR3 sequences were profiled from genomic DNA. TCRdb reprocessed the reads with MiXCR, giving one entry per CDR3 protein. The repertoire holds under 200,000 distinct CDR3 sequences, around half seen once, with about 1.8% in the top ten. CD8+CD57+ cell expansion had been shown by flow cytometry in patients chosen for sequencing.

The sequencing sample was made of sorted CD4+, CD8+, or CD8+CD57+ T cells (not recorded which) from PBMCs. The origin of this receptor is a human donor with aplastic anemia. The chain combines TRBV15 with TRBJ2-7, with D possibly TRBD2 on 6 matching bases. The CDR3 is CATSRDTNGGRYF. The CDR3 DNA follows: TGTGCCACCAGCAGAGATACCAACGGGGGTAGGTACTTC. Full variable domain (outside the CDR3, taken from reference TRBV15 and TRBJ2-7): DAMVIQNPRYQVTQFGKPVTLSCSQTLNHNVMYWYQQKSSQAPKLLFHYYDKDFNNEADTPDNFQSRRPNTSFCFLDIRSPGLGDTAMYLCATSRDTNGGRYFGPGTRLTVT.